The 31 T cell receptor beta chains presented below share a single source sample, sequenced in a study of human T cells and chemical hapten exposure. TCRdb independently ran MiXCR on the RACE reads; one entry per CDR3 protein. This sample has about 350,000 distinct CDR3 sequences; over 6% occur once, and the top ten carry under 7%. Time point reported: patch test 2, 6 weeks after DPC sensitization. Treatment of the sample: therapeutic diphenylcyclopropenone sensitization with weekly scalp DPC. The source material was whole blood, sampled in connection with sensitization to the hapten diphenylcyclopropenone (DPC). These receptors were obtained from a young woman with alopecia areata. Some clones in this sample may be carry-over from other donors' samples.

This clonotype was observed many times. V is TRBV29-1 and J is TRBJ1-1; possibly TRBD1 for D (6 bases). Trimming pared 7 bases from V and 0 bases from J, leaving 12 bases between. This CDR3 comprises 13 residues. Per the germline V gene, CDR1 is SQVTM and CDR2 is ANQGSEA. The CDR3 reads CSASDSLNTEAFF. CDR3 coding DNA: TGCAGCGCCTCGGACAGTTTGAACACTGAAGCTTTCTTT.

This clonotype was detected many times. CDR3 sequence (DNA): TGTGCCAGCAGGGAGGGGGCTTGGGATGAAAAACTGTTTTTT. Translated, it gives CASREGAWDEKLFF. This sequence joins TRBV7-2 and TRBJ1-4; 7 bases agree with TRBD1. Unmatched junction bases numbered 7, after V lost 6 bases and J lost 6 bases. Germline CDR1 is SGHTA and CDR2 is FQGNSA. The CDR3 runs 14 residues.

This chain uses TRBV2 with TRBJ1-1; TRBD1 aligns across 8 bases. The germline V gene has CDR1 SNHLY and CDR2 FYNNEI. The V segment lost 4 bases and the J segment 1 base; nucleotides outside the gene matches: 5. The CDR3 length is 15 residues. In DNA, the CDR3 is TGTGCCAGCAGTGTAGATGGACAGGGGAACACTGAAGCTTTCTTT. Translation gives CASSVDGQGNTEAFF.

Ten or more counts support this clonotype. The chain uses TRBV4-3 and TRBJ2-2; the D is unclear. CDR3 length: 16 amino acids. Germline CDR1 LGHNA, CDR2 YSLEER. Trimming left V 4 bases short and J 6 bases short, with 18 bases between. Written as DNA, the CDR3 is TGCGCCAGCAGCCTAGGAGTACAGTTAGGACCCGGGGAGCTGTTTTTT. Amino acid sequence: CASSLGVQLGPGELFF.

At least ten counts were recorded for this clonotype. The chain is built from TRBV19 and TRBJ2-2, with TRBD2 as a possible D gene (5 bases). The V and J ends lost 4 bases and 4 bases respectively, with 10 bases between them. CDR1 and CDR2 from the germline V gene are LNHDA and SQIVND (reference sequence). CDR3 size: 14 residues. The CDR3 spells CASSTEDVTGELFF. DNA for the CDR3: TGTGCCAGTAGTACGGAGGATGTCACCGGGGAGCTGTTTTTT.

The chain has TRBV28 and TRBJ2-6, with TRBD1 as a possible D gene (5 bases). CDR1 is MDHEN and CDR2 is SYDVKM in the germline V gene. The CDR3 loop spans 16 amino acids. The V end lost 4 bases, the J end lost 0 bases, and 10 bases lay between the germline ends. CDR3 residues: CASSSPGLSGANVLTF. The CDR3 nucleotides are TGTGCCAGCAGTTCCCCAGGGCTCTCTGGGGCCAACGTCCTGACTTTC.

This clonotype was detected many times. The chain is built from TRBV7-6 and TRBJ2-1; 11 bases fit TRBD2. Germline loops: CDR1 SGHVS, CDR2 FNYEAQ. V lost 5 bases, J lost 8 bases, and 8 bases stayed unmatched. The CDR3 has 15 residues. The CDR3 region has the DNA TGTGCCAGCAGCGCGGATAGCGGGGGGGCCGATGAGCAGTTCTTC. It specifies CASSADSGGADEQFF.

At least ten counts were recorded for this clonotype. The rearrangement uses TRBV5-8 and TRBJ1-5, with D perhaps matching TRBD1 (6 bases). Germline-derived CDR1 and CDR2 are SGHTS and YDEGEE. V shed 2 bases and J shed 3 bases, with 15 bases lying between them. The CDR3 has 16 amino acids. CDR3 protein: CASSFLQGGINQPQHF. In DNA, the CDR3 is TGTGCCAGCAGCTTCTTACAGGGAGGGATCAATCAGCCCCAGCATTTT.

This clonotype was seen repeatedly, ten times or more. V gene TRBV12-3 or TRBV12-4 combines with J gene TRBJ1-2; D not certain. The CDR3 runs to 13 residues. V dropped 3 bases and J dropped 6 bases, with 11 bases sitting between them. Written as DNA, the CDR3 is TGTGCCAGCAGTTTTACCCCAGCTGATGGCTACACCTTC. Its protein product is CASSFTPADGYTF.

This clonotype has ten or more counts. The chain links TRBV20-1 to TRBJ1-5; 8 bases map to TRBD1. V trimming: 6 bases; J trimming: 6 bases; junction bases outside the gene matches: 7. Germline CDR1 and CDR2: DFQATT and SNEGSKA (reference sequence). The CDR3 covers 13 residues. CDR3 coding DNA: TGCAGTGCCCCGGACAGGGTGGGTCAGCCCCAGCATTTT. It codes for CSAPDRVGQPQHF.

This clonotype was counted ten times or more. The chain carries TRBV6-6 and TRBJ1-2; D call uncertain. Trimming shortened V by 1 base and J by 2 bases, and 11 bases separated the two germline ends. Per germline, CDR1 MNHNY and CDR2 SVGAGI (reference sequence). This CDR3 has 15 amino acids. The CDR3 region has the DNA TGTGCCAGCAGTTACTGGGCAGGTGGAAACTATGGCTACACCTTC. This sequence encodes CASSYWAGGNYGYTF.

This clonotype was counted at least ten times. The chain combines TRBV25-1 with TRBJ1-6; unclear D gene. CDR1 is MGHDK and CDR2 is SYGVNS in the germline V gene. The CDR3 length is 14 residues. Trimming removed 2 bases at V and 5 bases at J, with 7 bases between. Here the CDR3 DNA reads TGTGCCAGCAGTGAACAATTAAATAATTCACCCCTCCACTTT. It yields the protein CASSEQLNNSPLHF.

The table lists this clonotype with many counts. V gene TRBV20-1 combines with J gene TRBJ1-1; D is uncertain. This CDR3 contains 12 residues. Trimming took off 5 bases at V and 7 bases at J, with 14 bases between the two ends. In germline, CDR1 is DFQATT, CDR2 SNEGSKA (reference sequence). DNA of the CDR3: TGCAGTGCTTCTAGACAAACTGATGAAGCTTTCTTT. Translation gives CSASRQTDEAFF.

In its sample, this clonotype was seen many times. The chain carries TRBV12-3 or TRBV12-4 and TRBJ2-3; D unclear. Trimming stripped 7 bases from V and 0 bases from J, with 11 bases between. This CDR3 contains 14 residues. CDR3 nucleotides: TGTGCCAGCACCCCTGCTTCTAGCACAGATACGCAGTATTTT. It codes for CASTPASSTDTQYF.

The V call is TRBV11-1, the J call TRBJ2-3; D may be TRBD2 (6 bases). Between the trimmed V and J ends, which lost 2 bases and 1 base, there was a span of 16 bases. CDR3 size: 17 residues. Germline-derived CDR1 and CDR2 are SGHAT and FQDESV (reference sequence). The CDR3 loop reads CASSLRRVPTGTDTQYF. The CDR3 DNA reads TGTGCCAGCAGCTTACGGAGGGTCCCTACGGGCACAGATACGCAGTATTTT.

The chain couples TRBV5-1 to TRBJ2-7; D possibly matches TRBD1 or TRBD2 (5 bases each). This CDR3 contains 14 residues. The V gene's germline CDR1 is SGHRS and CDR2 YFSETQ. Trimming took 4 bases from V and 4 from J, leaving 15 bases between them. The CDR3 protein is CASSASGGVYEQYF. CDR3 nucleotides: TGCGCCAGCAGCGCCTCTGGGGGTGTTTACGAGCAGTACTTC.

The V gene is TRBV7-9, the J gene TRBJ2-2, with 9 bases lining up with TRBD1. V was clipped by 5 bases and J by 0 bases; unmatched bases: 4. The V gene's germline CDR1 is SEHNR and CDR2 FQNEAQ (reference sequence). This CDR3 spans 16 amino acids. The CDR3 here is CASSRGQGTNTGELFF. DNA for the CDR3: TGTGCCAGCAGCAGAGGACAGGGGACGAACACCGGGGAGCTGTTTTTT.

This clonotype was observed at least ten times. The chain carries TRBV6-1 and TRBJ2-3; unclear D gene. The CDR3 contains 14 residues. The V gene's germline CDR1 is MNHNS and CDR2 SASEGT. The V end was cut by 5 bases, the J end by 0 bases, with 9 bases between. In nucleotides, the CDR3 is TGTGCCAGCAGTCCCAGAGCTAGCACAGATACGCAGTATTTT. Residues: CASSPRASTDTQYF.

This clonotype was detected only a few times. Here the CDR3 DNA reads TGTGCCAGTACTACCCCCGGGGAAACACCCTTCAATGAGCAGTTCTTC. This sequence encodes CASTTPGETPFNEQFF. The J gene is TRBJ2-1, the V gene TRBV19, with a tentative D call TRBD2 (5 bases). The CDR3 has 16 amino acids. Germline V gives CDR1 LNHDA, CDR2 SQIVND (reference sequence). V lost 7 bases and J 6 bases, leaving 22 bases between the germline ends.

This clonotype was recorded many times. The CDR3 region has the DNA TGTGCCAGCTCGGGGACAGGGGGCCAGGCTCAGCCCCAGCATTTT. Translating it yields CASSGTGGQAQPQHF. The chain links TRBV18 to TRBJ1-5, with 12 nucleotides matching TRBD1. V shed 6 bases, J shed 6 bases, and the junction held 6 bases outside the gene matches. Per the germline V gene, CDR1 is KGHSH and CDR2 is LQKENI. This CDR3 region has 15 residues. The whole variable domain, filled in from reference TRBV18 and TRBJ1-5, reads NAGVMQNPRHLVRRRGQEARLRCSPMKGHSHVYWYRQLPEEGLKFMVYLQKENIIDESGMPKERFSAEFPKEGPSILRIQQVVRGDSAAYFCASSGTGGQAQPQHFGDGTRLSIL.

There are a few counts of this clonotype. The chain employs TRBV6-2 or TRBV6-3 and TRBJ2-6, with D perhaps TRBD1 or TRBD2 (5 bases each). The CDR3 length is 17 residues. Germline lookup yields CDR1 MNHEY and CDR2 SVGEGT. Trimming stripped 3 bases from V and 0 bases from J, with 12 bases between. The CDR3 DNA is TGTGCCAGCAGTTATGGGGGATCCAACTCTGGGGCCAACGTCCTGACTTTC. Encoded protein: CASSYGGSNSGANVLTF.

This clonotype appeared many times. The chain employs TRBV12-3 or TRBV12-4 and TRBJ1-2, with TRBD1 matching 7 bases. The junction had 4 bases not matched to a gene; V was cut back by 5 bases and J by 4 bases. The CDR3 has 13 amino acids. CDR3: CASSPGQIYGYTF. The CDR3 DNA is TGTGCCAGCAGTCCGGGACAGATCTATGGCTACACCTTC.

At least ten counts were recorded for this clonotype. V usage is TRBV12-3 or TRBV12-4 and J usage is TRBJ1-5; no definite D call. The CDR3 runs 14 residues. Trimming took 4 bases from V and 2 from J, leaving 9 bases between them. The DNA for the CDR3 is TGTGCCAGCAGTTCGGCACGAGGCAATCAGCCCCAGCATTTT. Translated, it gives CASSSARGNQPQHF.

This clonotype has a count of ten or more. The chain links TRBV6-1 to TRBJ1-5; tentatively, D is TRBD1 (6 bases). V lost 7 bases to trimming and J lost 2 bases, with 30 bases between them. Per germline, CDR1 MNHNS and CDR2 SASEGT. This CDR3 comprises 20 residues. The CDR3 DNA sequence: TGTGCCAGCACCAGAAGGAGGACAGCCGTTACCTCTTATGGCAATCAGCCCCAGCATTTT. It encodes CASTRRRTAVTSYGNQPQHF.

This clonotype was seen at least ten times. J is TRBJ2-6 and V is TRBV4-2, with D hard to call. V shed 4 bases and J shed 3 bases, with 7 bases lying between them. CDR1 and CDR2 (germline): LGHNA, YNFKEQ. The CDR3 sequence is 14 residues long. CDR3 loop: CASSRSDGANVLTF. DNA of the CDR3: TGTGCCAGCAGCCGGTCCGATGGGGCCAACGTCCTGACTTTC.

In this sample, this clonotype turned up many times. The junction and the germline gene differ at one end; a read error may be behind it. This chain links TRBV5-1 with TRBJ2-1; tentatively, D is TRBD1 (5 bases). Looked up from germline, CDR1 is SGHRS and CDR2 is YFSETQ. The CDR3 covers 17 residues. CDR3: CASSLAVSGSSNNEQFF. CDR3 nucleotides: TGCGCCAGCAGCTTGGCCGTCTCAGGGTCCTCCAACAATGAGCAGTTCTTC.

The chain joins TRBV7-2 to TRBJ2-3; 9 bases align to TRBD2. This CDR3 has 15 amino acids. CDR1 and CDR2 from the germline V gene are SGHTA and FQGNSA. With 4 bases clipped from V and 1 base from J, the junction kept 3 bases outside the gene matches. The chain's CDR3 is CASSSKRGGTDTQYF. The CDR3 nucleotides are TGTGCCAGCAGCTCGAAGCGGGGGGGCACAGATACGCAGTATTTT.

In its sample, this clonotype was seen many times. The V and J genes are TRBV2 and TRBJ1-3; D not certain. Trimming cost V 5 bases and J 0 bases, with 11 bases left between them. The CDR3 is 15 residues long. The V gene's germline CDR1 is SNHLY and CDR2 FYNNEI. The chain's CDR3 is CASSSGLNSGNTIYF. CDR3 coding DNA: TGTGCCAGCAGTAGCGGCCTGAACTCTGGAAACACCATATATTTT.

This clonotype has a handful of counts. V and J are TRBV2 and TRBJ2-7; weak D call: TRBD2 (6 bases). CDR3 length: 15 amino acids. The germline CDR1 and CDR2 sequences are SNHLY and FYNNEI. Trimming removed 2 bases at V and 2 bases at J, with 13 bases between. CDR3 bases: TGTGCCAGCAGTGAACGTCGGCGGGAAACCTACGAGCAGTACTTC. As protein: CASSERRRETYEQYF.

This clonotype was observed at least ten times. V gene TRBV2 combines with J gene TRBJ2-1, with D perhaps TRBD1 or TRBD2 (5 bases each). The CDR3 has 15 residues. The germline gives CDR1 SNHLY, CDR2 FYNNEI. The V end was cut by 2 bases, the J end by 7 bases, with 15 bases between. The chain's CDR3 is CASSEFPGSRNEQFF. CDR3 nucleotides: TGTGCCAGCAGTGAATTCCCAGGGAGCAGGAATGAGCAGTTCTTC.

This clonotype was recorded at least ten times. The V and J genes are TRBV29-1 and TRBJ1-1, with 9 bases aligning to TRBD1. This CDR3 contains 15 residues. V was clipped by 4 bases and J by 1 base; unmatched bases: 7. In germline, CDR1 is SQVTM, CDR2 ANQGSEA. The DNA for the CDR3 is TGCAGCGTTGCCTACAGGGGGCTTAAGAACACTGAAGCTTTCTTT. This codes for CSVAYRGLKNTEAFF.